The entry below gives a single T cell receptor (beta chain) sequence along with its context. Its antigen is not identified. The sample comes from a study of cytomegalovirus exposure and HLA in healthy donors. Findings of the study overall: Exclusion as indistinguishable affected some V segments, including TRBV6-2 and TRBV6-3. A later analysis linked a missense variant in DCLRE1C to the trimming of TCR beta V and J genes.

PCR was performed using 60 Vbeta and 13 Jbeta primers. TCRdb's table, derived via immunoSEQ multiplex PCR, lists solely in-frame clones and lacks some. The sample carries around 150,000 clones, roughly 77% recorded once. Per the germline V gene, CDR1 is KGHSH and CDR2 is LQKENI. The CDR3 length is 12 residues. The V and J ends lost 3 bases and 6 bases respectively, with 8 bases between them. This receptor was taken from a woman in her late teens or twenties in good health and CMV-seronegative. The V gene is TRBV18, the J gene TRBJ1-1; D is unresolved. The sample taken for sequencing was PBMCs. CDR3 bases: TGTGCCAGCTCACCCGGTCTACCTGAAGCTTTCTTT. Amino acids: CASSPGLPEAFF.